The sample holds a few counts of the clone carrying this T cell receptor beta chain. The people who gave samples were healthy Caucasians from Russia, aged roughly 6 to 100. The draw of peripheral blood yielded 8.5 to 10 milliliters from each donor. Alongside a J-beta primer mix, a sample-barcoded 5' primer served in a second PCR lasting roughly 6 to 11 cycles. Every cDNA was tagged by a template-switch adaptor with 12 random nucleotides. Sequencing of every sample gave 2.5 million or more CDR3-containing paired-end reads. Each CDR3 protein gets one entry after TCRdb re-called the 5' RACE reads with MiXCR. The sample yields 1.5 million to 1.8 million distinct CDR3 sequences, around 40% seen once. The sample comes from a study of blood T cells in healthy people across ages. Sample: blood. The receptor was isolated from a woman between 18 and 29 years old in good health.

Here the CDR3 reads CASSVQGDSNQPQHF. The DNA of the CDR3 is TGTGCCAGCAGCGTACAAGGGGATAGCAATCAGCCCCAGCATTTT. The V call is TRBV9, the J call TRBJ1-5; D possibly corresponds to TRBD1 (5 bases). Looked up from germline, CDR1 is SGDLS and CDR2 is YYNGEE. The CDR3 has 15 residues. The germline V and J ends were trimmed by 1 base and 0 bases, with 8 bases remaining between them.